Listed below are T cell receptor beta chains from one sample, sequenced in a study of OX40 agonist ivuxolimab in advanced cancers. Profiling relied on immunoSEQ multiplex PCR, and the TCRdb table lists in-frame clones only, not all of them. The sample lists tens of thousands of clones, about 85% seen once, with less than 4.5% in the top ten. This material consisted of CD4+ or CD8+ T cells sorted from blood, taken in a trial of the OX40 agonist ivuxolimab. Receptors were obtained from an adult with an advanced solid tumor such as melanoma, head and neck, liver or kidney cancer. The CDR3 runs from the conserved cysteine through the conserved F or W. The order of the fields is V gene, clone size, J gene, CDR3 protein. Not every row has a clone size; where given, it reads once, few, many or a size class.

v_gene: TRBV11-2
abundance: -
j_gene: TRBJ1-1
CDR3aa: CASSPVSEAFF

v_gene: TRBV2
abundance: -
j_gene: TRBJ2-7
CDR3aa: CASSYGQGAYEQYF

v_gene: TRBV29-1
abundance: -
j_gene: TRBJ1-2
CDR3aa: CSVRSDGYTF

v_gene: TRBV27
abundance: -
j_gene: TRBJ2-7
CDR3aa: CASSLSTLLTGTYEQYF

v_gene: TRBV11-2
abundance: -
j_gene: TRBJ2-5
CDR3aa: CASSPLAGVRQETQYF

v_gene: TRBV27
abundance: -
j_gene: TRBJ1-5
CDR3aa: CASSSRGQGFQPQHF

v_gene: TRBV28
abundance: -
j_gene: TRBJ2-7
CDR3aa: CASSLWNEQYF

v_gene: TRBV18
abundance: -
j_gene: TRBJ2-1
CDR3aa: CASSPRTSGSLGEQFF

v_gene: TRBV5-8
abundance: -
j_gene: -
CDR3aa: CASSFGTGVYEQYF

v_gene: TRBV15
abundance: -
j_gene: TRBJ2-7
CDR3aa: CATSSTSGSLEQYF

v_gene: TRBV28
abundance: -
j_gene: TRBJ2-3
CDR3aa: CASSPNERGDTQYF

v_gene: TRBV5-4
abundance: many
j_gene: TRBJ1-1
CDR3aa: CASSPRAGTNTEAFF

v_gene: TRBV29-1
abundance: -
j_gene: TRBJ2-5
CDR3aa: CSVGARYRETQYF

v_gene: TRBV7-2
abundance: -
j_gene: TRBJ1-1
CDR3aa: CASSLGGAGNTEAFF

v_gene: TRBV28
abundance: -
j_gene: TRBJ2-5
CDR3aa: CASSLQLANGETQYF

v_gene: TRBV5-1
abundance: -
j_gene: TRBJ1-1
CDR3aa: CASSLDFDTEAFF

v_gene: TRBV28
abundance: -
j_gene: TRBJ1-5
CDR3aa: CASNDLAPNQPQHF

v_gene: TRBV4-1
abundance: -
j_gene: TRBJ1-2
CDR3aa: CASSQAIAGYGYTF

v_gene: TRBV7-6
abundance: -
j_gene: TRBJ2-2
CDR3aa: CASSLFSLAEPGTGELFF

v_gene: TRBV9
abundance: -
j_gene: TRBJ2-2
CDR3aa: CASSEGSSGSLTGELFF

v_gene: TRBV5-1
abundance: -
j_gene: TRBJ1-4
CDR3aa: CASSLSAGGFEKLFF

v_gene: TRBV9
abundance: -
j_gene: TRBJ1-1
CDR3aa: CASSVVEGITEAFF

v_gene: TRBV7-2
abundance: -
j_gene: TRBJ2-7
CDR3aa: CASSRGDGYEQYF

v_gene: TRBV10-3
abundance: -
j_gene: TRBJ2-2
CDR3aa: CAISDQGLAKGELFF